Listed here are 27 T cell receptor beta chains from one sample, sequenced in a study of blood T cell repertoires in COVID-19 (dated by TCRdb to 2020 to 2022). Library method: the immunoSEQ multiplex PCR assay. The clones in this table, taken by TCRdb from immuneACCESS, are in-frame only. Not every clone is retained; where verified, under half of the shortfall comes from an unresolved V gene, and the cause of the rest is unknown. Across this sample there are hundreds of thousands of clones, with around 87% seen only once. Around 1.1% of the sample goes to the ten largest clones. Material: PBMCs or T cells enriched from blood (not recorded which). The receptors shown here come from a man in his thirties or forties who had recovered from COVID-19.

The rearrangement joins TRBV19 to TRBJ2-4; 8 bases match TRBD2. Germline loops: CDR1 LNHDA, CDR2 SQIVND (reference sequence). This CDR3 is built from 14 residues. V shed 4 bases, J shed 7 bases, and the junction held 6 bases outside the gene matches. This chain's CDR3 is CASSRSGSMNIQYF. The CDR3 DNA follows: TGTGCCAGTAGTAGAAGCGGGAGTATGAACATTCAGTACTTC.

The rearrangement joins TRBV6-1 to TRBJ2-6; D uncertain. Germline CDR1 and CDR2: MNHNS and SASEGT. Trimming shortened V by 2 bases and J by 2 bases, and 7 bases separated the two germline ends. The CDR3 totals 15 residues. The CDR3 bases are TGTGCCAGCAGTGAAAGCAGGCCTGGGGCCAACGTCCTGACTTTC. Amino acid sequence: CASSESRPGANVLTF.

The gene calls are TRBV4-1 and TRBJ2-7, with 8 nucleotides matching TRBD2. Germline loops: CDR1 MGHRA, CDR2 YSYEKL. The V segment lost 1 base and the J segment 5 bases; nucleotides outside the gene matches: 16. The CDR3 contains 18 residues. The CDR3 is CASSQAVPPLSGSHEQYF. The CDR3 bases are TGCGCCAGCAGCCAAGCGGTGCCCCCTCTAAGCGGGAGCCACGAGCAGTACTTC.

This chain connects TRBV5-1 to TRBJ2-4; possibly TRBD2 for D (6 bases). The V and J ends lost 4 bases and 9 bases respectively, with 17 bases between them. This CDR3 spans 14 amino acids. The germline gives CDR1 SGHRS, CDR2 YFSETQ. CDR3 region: CASSPEAGRGIQYF. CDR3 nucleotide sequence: TGCGCCAGCAGCCCGGAAGCGGGCCGGGGCATTCAGTACTTC.

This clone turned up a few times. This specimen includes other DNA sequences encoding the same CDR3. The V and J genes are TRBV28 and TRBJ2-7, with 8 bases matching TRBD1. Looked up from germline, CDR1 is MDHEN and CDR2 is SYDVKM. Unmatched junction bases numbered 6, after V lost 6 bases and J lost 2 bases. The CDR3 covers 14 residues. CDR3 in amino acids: CASRRQGITYEQYF. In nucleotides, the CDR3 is TGTGCCAGCAGGAGACAGGGGATAACCTACGAGCAGTACTTC.

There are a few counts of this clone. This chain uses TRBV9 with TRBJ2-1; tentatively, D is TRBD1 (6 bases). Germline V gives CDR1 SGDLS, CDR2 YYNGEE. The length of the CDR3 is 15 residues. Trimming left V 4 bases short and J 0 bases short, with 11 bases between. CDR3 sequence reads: CASSPTGSSYNEQFF. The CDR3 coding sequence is TGTGCCAGCAGCCCAACAGGGAGCTCCTACAATGAGCAGTTCTTC.

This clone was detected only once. The chain's CDR3 is CASSIGGVSYEQYF. CDR3 DNA sequence: TGTGCCAGTAGTATAGGGGGAGTCTCCTACGAGCAGTACTTC. The chain uses TRBV19 and TRBJ2-7; possible D gene TRBD2, 5 bases. Trimming cost V 1 base and J 0 bases, with 7 bases left between them. The length of the CDR3 is 14 residues. Germline V gene data show CDR1 as LNHDA and CDR2 as SQIVND (reference sequence).

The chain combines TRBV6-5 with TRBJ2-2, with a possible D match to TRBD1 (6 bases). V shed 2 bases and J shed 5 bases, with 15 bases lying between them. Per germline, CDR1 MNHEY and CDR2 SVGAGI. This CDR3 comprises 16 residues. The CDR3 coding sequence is TGTGCCAGCAGTTACCAGTACAGGGAGCGAACCGGGGAGCTGTTTTTT. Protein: CASSYQYRERTGELFF.

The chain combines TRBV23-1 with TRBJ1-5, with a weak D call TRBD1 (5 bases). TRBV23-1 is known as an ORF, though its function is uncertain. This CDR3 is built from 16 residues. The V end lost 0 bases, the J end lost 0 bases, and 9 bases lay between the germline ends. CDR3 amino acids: CASSQSAGDSNQPQHF. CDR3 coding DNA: TGCGCCAGCAGTCAATCAGCGGGGGATAGCAATCAGCCCCAGCATTTT.

The CDR3 loop is CASSQGQGVNTGELFF. The CDR3 DNA reads as TGTGCCAGCAGCCAAGGCCAGGGGGTCAACACCGGGGAGCTGTTTTTT. The J gene is TRBJ2-2, the V gene TRBV3-1 (or the pseudogene TRBV3-2), with 7 bases matching TRBD1. Germline V lookup: CDR1 LGHDT, CDR2 YNNKEL (reference sequence). This CDR3 comprises 16 residues. V dropped 1 base and J dropped 2; count of bases not matched to a gene: 4.

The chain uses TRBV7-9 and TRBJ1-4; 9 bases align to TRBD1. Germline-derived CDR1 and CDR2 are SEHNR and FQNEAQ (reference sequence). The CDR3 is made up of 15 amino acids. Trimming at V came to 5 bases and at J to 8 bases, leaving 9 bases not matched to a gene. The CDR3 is CASSPRTGAGEKLFF. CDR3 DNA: TGTGCCAGCAGCCCGCGGACAGGGGCAGGGGAAAAACTGTTTTTT.

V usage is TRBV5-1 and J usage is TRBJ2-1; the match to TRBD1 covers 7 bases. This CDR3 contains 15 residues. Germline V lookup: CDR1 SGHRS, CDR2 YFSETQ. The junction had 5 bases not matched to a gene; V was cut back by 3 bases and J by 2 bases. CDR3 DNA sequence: TGCGCCAGCAGCTGGATAGGGACAGCCTACAATGAGCAGTTCTTC. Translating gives CASSWIGTAYNEQFF.

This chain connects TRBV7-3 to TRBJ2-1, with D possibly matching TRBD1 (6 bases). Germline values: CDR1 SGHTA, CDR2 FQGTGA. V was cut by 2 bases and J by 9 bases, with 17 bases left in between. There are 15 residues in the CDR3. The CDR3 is CASSLVGSTRGEQFF. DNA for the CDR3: TGTGCCAGCAGCTTAGTGGGGTCCACCAGGGGTGAGCAGTTCTTC.

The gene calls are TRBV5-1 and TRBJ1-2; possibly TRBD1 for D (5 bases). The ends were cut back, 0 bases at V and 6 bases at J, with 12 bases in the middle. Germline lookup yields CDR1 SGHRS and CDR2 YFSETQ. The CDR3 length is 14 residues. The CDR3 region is CASSLANGGDGYTF. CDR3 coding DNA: TGCGCCAGCAGCTTGGCCAACGGAGGGGATGGCTACACCTTC.

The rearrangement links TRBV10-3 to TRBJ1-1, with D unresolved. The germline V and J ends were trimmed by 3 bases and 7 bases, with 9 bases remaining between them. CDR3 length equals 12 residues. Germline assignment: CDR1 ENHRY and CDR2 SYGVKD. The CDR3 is CAISDVSFEAFF. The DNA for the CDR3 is TGTGCCATCAGTGATGTGTCCTTTGAAGCTTTCTTT.

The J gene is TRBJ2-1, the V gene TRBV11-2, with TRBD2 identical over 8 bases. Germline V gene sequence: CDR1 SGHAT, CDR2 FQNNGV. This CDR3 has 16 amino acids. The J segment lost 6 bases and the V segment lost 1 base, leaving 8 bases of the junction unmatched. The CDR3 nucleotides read TGTGCCAGCAGCTTAGTTATTGTAGCGGGACTCAATGAGCAGTTCTTC. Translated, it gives CASSLVIVAGLNEQFF.

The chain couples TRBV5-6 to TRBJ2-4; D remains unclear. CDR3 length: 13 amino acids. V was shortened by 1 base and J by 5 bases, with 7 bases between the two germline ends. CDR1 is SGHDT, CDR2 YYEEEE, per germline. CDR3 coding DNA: TGTGCCAGCAGCTTGATACAGCAAAACATTCAGTACTTC. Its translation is CASSLIQQNIQYF.

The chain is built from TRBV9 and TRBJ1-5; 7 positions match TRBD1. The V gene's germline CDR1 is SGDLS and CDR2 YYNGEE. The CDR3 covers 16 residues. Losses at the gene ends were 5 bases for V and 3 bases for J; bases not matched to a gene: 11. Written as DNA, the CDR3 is TGTGCCAGCAGTCAGGGGCAAGGGGGCACCAATCAGCCCCAGCATTTT. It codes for CASSQGQGGTNQPQHF.

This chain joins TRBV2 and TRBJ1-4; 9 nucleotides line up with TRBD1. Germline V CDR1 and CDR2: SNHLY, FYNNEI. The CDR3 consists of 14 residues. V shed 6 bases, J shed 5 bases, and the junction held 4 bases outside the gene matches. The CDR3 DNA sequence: TGTGCCAGCAGGGGGACAGGGAGGAATGAAAAACTGTTTTTT. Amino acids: CASRGTGRNEKLFF.

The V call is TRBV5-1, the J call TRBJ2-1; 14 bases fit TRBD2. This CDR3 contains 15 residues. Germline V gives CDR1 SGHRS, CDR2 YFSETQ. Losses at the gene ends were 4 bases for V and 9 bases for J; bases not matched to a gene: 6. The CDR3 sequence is CASSPTSGRAGEQFF. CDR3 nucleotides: TGCGCCAGCAGCCCGACTAGCGGGAGGGCCGGTGAGCAGTTCTTC. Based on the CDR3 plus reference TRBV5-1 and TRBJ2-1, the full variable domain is KAGVTQTPRYLIKTRGQQVTLSCSPISGHRSVSWYQQTPGQGLQFLFEYFSETQRNKGNFPGRFSGRQFSNSRSEMNVSTLELGDSALYLCASSPTSGRAGEQFFGPGTRLTVL.

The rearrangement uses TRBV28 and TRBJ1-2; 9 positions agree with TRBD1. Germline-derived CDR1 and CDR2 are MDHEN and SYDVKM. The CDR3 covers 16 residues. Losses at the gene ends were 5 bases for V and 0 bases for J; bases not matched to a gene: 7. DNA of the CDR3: TGTGCCAGCAGTCCACCGGGACAGGGTACTAACTATGGCTACACCTTC. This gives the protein CASSPPGQGTNYGYTF.

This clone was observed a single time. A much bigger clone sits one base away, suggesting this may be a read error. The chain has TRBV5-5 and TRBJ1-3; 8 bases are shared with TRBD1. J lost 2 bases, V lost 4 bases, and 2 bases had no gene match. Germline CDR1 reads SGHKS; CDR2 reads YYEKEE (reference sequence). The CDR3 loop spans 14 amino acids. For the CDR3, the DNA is TGTGCCAGCAGCCGGACAGGGACTGGAAACACCATATATTTT. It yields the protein CASSRTGTGNTIYF.

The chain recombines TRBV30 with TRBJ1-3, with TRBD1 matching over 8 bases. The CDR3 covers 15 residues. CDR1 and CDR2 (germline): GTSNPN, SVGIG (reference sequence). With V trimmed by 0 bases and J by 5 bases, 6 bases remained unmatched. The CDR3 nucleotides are TGTGCCTGGAGTGTTCCGGGACAGGAGCGAAACACCATATATTTT. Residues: CAWSVPGQERNTIYF.

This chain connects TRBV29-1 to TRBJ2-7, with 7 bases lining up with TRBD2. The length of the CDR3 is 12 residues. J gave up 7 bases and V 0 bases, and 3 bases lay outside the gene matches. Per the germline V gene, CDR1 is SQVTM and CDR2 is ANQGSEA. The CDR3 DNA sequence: TGCAGCGTTGAAGAGTCAGCGGGGGAGCAGTACTTC. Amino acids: CSVEESAGEQYF.

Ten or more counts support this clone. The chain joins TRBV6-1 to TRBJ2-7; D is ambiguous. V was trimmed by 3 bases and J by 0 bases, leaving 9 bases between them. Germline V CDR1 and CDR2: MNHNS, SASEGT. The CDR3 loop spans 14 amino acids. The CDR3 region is CASSDPPSSYEQYF. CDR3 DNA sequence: TGTGCCAGCAGTGACCCCCCGAGCTCCTACGAGCAGTACTTC.

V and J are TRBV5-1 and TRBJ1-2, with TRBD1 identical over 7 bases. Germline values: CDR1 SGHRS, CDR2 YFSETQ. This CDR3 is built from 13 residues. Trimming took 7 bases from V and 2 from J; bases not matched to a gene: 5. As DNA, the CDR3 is TGCGCCAGCGGGGGACAGCAGAACTATGGCTACACCTTC. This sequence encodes CASGGQQNYGYTF.

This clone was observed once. CDR3 coding DNA: TGTGCCAGCAGTTTACGAGGCCTAGCGGGAACCTACGAGCAGTACTTC. Translation: CASSLRGLAGTYEQYF. V gene TRBV27 combines with J gene TRBJ2-7; 9 bases are shared with TRBD2. Germline-derived CDR1 and CDR2 are MNHEY and SMNVEV (reference sequence). The CDR3 length is 16 residues. Trimming cost V 2 bases and J 2 bases; bases outside gene matches: 7.